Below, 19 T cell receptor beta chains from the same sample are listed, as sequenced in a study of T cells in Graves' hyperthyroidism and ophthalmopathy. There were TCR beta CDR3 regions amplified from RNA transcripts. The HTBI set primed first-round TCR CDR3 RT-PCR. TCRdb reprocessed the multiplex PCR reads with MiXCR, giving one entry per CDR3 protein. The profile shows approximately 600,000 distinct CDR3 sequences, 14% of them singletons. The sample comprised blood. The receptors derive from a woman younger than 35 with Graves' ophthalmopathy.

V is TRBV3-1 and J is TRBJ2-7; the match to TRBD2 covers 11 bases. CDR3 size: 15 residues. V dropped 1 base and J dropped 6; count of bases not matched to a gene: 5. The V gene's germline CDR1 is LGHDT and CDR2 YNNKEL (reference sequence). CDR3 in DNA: TGTGCCAGCAGCCAAGGTCGGCTAGCGGGAGGCGAGCAGTACTTC. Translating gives CASSQGRLAGGEQYF.

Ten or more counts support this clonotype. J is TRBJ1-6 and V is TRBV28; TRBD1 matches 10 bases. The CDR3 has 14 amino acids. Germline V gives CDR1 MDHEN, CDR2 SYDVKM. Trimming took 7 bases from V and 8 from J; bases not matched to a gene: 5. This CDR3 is CASNRDRGYSPLHF. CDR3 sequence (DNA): TGTGCCAGCAATCGGGACAGGGGATATTCACCCCTCCACTTT.

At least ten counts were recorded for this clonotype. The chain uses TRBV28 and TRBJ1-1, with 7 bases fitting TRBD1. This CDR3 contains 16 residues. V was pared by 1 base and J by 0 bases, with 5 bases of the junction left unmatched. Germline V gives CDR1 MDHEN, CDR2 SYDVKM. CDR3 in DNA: TGTGCCAGCAGTTTATACCGGGACAGTATGAACACTGAAGCTTTCTTT. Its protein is CASSLYRDSMNTEAFF.

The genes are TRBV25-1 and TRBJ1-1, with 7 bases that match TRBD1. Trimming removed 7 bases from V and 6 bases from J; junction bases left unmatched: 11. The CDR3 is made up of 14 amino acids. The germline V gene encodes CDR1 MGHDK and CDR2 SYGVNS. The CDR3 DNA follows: TGTGCCAGCACGCCAACCGACAGGGTCCCTGAAGCTTTCTTT. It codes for CASTPTDRVPEAFF. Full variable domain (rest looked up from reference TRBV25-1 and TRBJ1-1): EADIYQTPRYLVIGTGKKITLECSQTMGHDKMYWYQQDPGMELHLIHYSYGVNSTEKGDLSSESTVSRIRTEHFPLTLESARPSHTSQYLCASTPTDRVPEAFFGQGTRLTVV.

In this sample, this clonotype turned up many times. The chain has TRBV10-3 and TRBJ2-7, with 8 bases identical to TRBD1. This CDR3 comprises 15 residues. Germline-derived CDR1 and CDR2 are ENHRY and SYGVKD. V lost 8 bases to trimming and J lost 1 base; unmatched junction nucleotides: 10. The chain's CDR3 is CAIGTGQGRSYEQYF. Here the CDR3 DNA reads TGTGCCATCGGAACAGGACAGGGCCGATCCTACGAGCAGTACTTC.

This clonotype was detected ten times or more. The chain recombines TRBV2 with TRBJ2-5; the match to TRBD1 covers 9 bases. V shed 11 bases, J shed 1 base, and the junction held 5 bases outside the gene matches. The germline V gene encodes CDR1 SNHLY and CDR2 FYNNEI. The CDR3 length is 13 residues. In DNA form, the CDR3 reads TGTGCCGGACGGGACAGGGTCCAAGAGACCCAGTACTTC. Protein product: CAGRDRVQETQYF.

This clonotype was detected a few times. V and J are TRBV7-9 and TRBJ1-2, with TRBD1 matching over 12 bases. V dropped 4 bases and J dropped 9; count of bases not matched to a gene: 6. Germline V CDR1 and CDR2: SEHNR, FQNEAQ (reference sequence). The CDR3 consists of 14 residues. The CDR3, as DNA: TGTGCCAGCAGCTACCGGGACAGGGGGCAGCGCTACACCTTC. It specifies CASSYRDRGQRYTF.

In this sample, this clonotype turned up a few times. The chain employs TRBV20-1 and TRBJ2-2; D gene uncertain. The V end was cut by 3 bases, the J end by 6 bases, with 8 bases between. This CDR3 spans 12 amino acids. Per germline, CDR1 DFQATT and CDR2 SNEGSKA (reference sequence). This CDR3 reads CSARAVAGELFF. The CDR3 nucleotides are TGCAGTGCTAGGGCTGTAGCCGGGGAGCTGTTTTTT.

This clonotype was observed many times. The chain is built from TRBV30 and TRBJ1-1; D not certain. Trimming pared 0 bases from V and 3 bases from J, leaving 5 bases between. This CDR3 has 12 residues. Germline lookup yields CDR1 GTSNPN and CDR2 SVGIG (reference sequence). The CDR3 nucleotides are TGTGCCTGGAGTGTGGCCGACACTGAAGCTTTCTTT. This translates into CAWSVADTEAFF. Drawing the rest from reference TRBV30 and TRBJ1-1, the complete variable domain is SQTIHQWPATLVQPVGSPLSLECTVEGTSNPNLYWYRQAAGRGLQLLFYSVGIGQISSEVPQNLSASRPQDRQFILSSKKLLLSDSGFYLCAWSVADTEAFFGQGTRLTVV.

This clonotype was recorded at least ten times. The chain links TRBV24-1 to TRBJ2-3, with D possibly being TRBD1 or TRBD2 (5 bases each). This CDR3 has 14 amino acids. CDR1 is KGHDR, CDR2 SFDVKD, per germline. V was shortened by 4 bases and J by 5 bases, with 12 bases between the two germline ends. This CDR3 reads CATSDRVRGDTQYF. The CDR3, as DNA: TGTGCCACCAGTGACAGGGTGAGGGGAGATACGCAGTATTTT.

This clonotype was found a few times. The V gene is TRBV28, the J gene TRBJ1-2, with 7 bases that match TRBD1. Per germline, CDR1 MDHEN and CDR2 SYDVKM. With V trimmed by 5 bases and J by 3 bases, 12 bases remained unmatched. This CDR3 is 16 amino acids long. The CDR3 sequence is CASSQGTARGDYGYTF. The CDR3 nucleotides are TGTGCCAGCAGTCAAGGGACAGCCCGAGGAGACTATGGCTACACCTTC.

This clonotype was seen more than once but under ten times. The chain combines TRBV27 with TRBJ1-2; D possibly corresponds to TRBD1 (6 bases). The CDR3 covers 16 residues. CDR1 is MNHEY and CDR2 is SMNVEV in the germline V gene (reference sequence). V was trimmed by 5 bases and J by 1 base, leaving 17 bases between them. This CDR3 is CASSPRGLGVNYGYTF. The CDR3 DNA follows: TGTGCCAGCAGTCCCCGGGGGCTCGGGGTTAACTATGGCTACACCTTC.

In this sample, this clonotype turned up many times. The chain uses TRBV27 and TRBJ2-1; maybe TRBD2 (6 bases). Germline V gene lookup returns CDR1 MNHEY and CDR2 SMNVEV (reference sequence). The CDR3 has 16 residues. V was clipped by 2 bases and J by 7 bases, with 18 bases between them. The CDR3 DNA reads TGTGCCAGCAGTTTAAAGATCGCGGGGATTAGGAATGAGCAGTTCTTC. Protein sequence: CASSLKIAGIRNEQFF.

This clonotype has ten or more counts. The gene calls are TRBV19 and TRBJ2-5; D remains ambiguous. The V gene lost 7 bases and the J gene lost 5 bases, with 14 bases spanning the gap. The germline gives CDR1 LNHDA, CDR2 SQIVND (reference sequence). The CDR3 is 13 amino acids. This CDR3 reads CASTQPPSETQYF. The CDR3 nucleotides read TGTGCCAGTACCCAGCCACCAAGTGAGACCCAGTACTTC. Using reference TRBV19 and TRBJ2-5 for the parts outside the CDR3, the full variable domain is DGGITQSPKYLFRKEGQNVTLSCEQNLNHDAMYWYRQDPGQGLRLIYYSQIVNDFQKGDIAEGYSVSREKKESFPLTVTSAQKNPTAFYLCASTQPPSETQYFGPGTRLLVL.

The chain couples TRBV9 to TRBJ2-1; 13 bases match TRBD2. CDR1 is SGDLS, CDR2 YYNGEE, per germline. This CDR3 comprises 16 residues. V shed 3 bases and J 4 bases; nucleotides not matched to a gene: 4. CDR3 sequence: CASSAGLAGVYNEQFF. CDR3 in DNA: TGTGCCAGCAGCGCTGGACTAGCGGGAGTTTACAATGAGCAGTTCTTC.

The chain's CDR3 is CASSAAFQRENTGELFF. The CDR3 DNA reads as TGTGCCAGCAGCGCCGCCTTCCAGCGGGAGAACACCGGGGAGCTGTTTTTT. The chain couples TRBV7-9 to TRBJ2-2; 7 nucleotides line up with TRBD2. J lost 1 base, V lost 5 bases, and 10 bases had no gene match. In germline, CDR1 is SEHNR, CDR2 FQNEAQ (reference sequence). This CDR3 contains 17 residues. The complete variable domain, with remaining parts taken from reference TRBV7-9 and TRBJ2-2, reads DTGVSQNPRHKITKRGQNVTFRCDPISEHNRLYWYRQTLGQGPEFLTYFQNEAQLEKSRLLSDRFSAERPKGSFSTLEIQRTEQGDSAMYLCASSAAFQRENTGELFFGEGSRLTVL.

CDR3 sequence: CASSFRGREDTQYF. In DNA, the CDR3 is TGTGCCAGCAGTTTTCGCGGGAGAGAAGATACGCAGTATTTT. This chain uses TRBV27 with TRBJ2-3; 7 bases are shared with TRBD2. CDR1 MNHEY and CDR2 SMNVEV come from the germline V gene (reference sequence). V was pared by 3 bases and J by 5 bases, with 5 bases of the junction left unmatched. CDR3 length: 14 residues.

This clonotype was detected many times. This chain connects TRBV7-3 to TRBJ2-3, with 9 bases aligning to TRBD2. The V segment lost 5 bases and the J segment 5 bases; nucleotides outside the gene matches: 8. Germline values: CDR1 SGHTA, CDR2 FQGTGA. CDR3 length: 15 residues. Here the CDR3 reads CASSTIAGAEDTQYF. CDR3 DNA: TGTGCCAGCAGCACGATAGCGGGAGCCGAAGATACGCAGTATTTT.

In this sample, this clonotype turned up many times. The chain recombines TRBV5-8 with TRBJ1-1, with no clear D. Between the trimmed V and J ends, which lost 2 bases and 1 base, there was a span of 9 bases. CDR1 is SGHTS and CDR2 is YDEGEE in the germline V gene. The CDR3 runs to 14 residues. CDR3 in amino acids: CASSFEQPNTEAFF. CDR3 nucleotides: TGTGCCAGCAGCTTTGAGCAGCCGAACACTGAAGCTTTCTTT.